Below are 21 T cell receptor beta chains sequenced from a single sample in a study of Graves' ophthalmopathy and Graves' hyperthyroidism. Amplified TCR beta CDR3 regions were obtained using RNA transcripts as template. First-round RT-PCR relied on HTBI primers, and a second-round multiplex PCR came next. MiXCR was run by TCRdb on the multiplex PCR reads, yielding one entry per CDR3 protein. The repertoire has roughly 160,000 distinct CDR3 sequences, around 39% of them found once; the top ten carry 8% to 9%. What was sequenced was peripheral blood. These receptors came from a man between 25 and 39 years old with Graves' ophthalmopathy.

This clonotype was observed at least ten times. This chain joins TRBV12-3 or TRBV12-4 and TRBJ2-5, with 7 nucleotides matching TRBD2. This CDR3 region has 15 residues. Trimming took 1 base from V and 1 from J; bases not matched to a gene: 3. CDR3 amino acids: CASSLGGGPQETQYF. CDR3 coding DNA: TGTGCCAGCAGTTTAGGGGGAGGGCCCCAAGAGACCCAGTACTTC.

This clonotype was detected ten times or more. This rearrangement joins TRBV20-1 to TRBJ2-7; 7 positions agree with TRBD2. Trimming cost V 0 bases and J 1 base; bases outside gene matches: 6. Germline V CDR1 and CDR2: DFQATT, SNEGSKA (reference sequence). This CDR3 has 15 residues. The CDR3 protein is CSARDRTRTSYEQYF. The CDR3 DNA reads as TGCAGTGCTAGAGATCGGACTAGAACATCCTACGAGCAGTACTTC.

The chain combines TRBV27 with TRBJ2-7; D is tentatively TRBD1 or TRBD2 (5 bases each). Germline V gene data show CDR1 as MNHEY and CDR2 as SMNVEV (reference sequence). The CDR3 has 14 residues. V was clipped by 7 bases and J by 4 bases, with 17 bases between them. CDR3: CASIGPGRPYEQYF. CDR3 nucleotides: TGTGCCAGCATCGGGCCGGGACGTCCGTACGAGCAGTACTTC.

The V gene is TRBV6-5, the J gene TRBJ2-7; 9 bases fit TRBD2. This CDR3 has 14 residues. After removal of 1 base from V and 6 bases from J, the junction contained 4 bases not matched to a gene. The germline CDR1 and CDR2 sequences are MNHEY and SVGAGI. CDR3 residues: CASSYWRGGFEQYF. DNA for the CDR3: TGTGCCAGCAGTTACTGGCGGGGGGGTTTCGAGCAGTACTTC.

This clonotype was recorded a few times. The chain links TRBV28 to TRBJ1-1; no reliable D call. Germline-derived CDR1 and CDR2 are MDHEN and SYDVKM. V shed 6 bases and J shed 1 base, with 6 bases lying between them. CDR3 length: 12 residues. The CDR3 DNA reads TGTGCCAGCAGACTAGCGAACACTGAAGCTTTCTTT. Protein sequence: CASRLANTEAFF.

This clonotype was detected ten times or more. The chain is built from TRBV9 and TRBJ2-4, with 9 bases identical to TRBD2. The trim removed 4 bases at V and 5 bases at J, leaving 4 bases unmatched. Per germline, CDR1 SGDLS and CDR2 YYNGEE. CDR3 length: 14 residues. The CDR3 region is CASSSSGGENIQYF. The CDR3 DNA sequence: TGTGCCAGCAGCAGTAGCGGGGGTGAAAACATTCAGTACTTC.

This clonotype occurred many times. The J gene is TRBJ1-5, the V gene TRBV19; D unresolved. Germline V CDR1 and CDR2: LNHDA, SQIVND (reference sequence). The CDR3 contains 15 residues. V lost 6 bases to trimming and J lost 5 bases, with 17 bases between them. The CDR3, as DNA: TGTGCCAGTAGAAACGGGCCTCGAGGAGATCAGCCCCAGCATTTT. Its translation: CASRNGPRGDQPQHF.

The rearrangement links TRBV6-1 to TRBJ1-2; tentative D call: TRBD1 (5 bases). The germline gives CDR1 MNHNS, CDR2 SASEGT. V shed 7 bases and J shed 5 bases, with 17 bases lying between them. This CDR3 contains 14 residues. CDR3 DNA sequence: TGTGCCAGCAACCGAGCAGGGTGGGATTATGGCTACACCTTC. This sequence encodes CASNRAGWDYGYTF.

This clonotype occurred many times. V gene TRBV5-1 combines with J gene TRBJ2-5; TRBD2 matches 7 bases. The CDR3 has 14 amino acids. CDR1 is SGHRS, CDR2 YFSETQ, per germline. The ends lost 4 bases at V and 2 bases at J; junction bases unmatched: 5. The CDR3 bases are TGCGCCAGCAGCGATCCTAGCGGACAAGAGACCCAGTACTTC. Translation gives CASSDPSGQETQYF.

This chain uses TRBV6-5 with TRBJ2-7; TRBD1 or TRBD2 may be the D gene (5 bases each). CDR3 length: 14 amino acids. Germline V gene lookup returns CDR1 MNHEY and CDR2 SVGAGI. Trimming stripped 6 bases from V and 8 bases from J, with 20 bases between. Here the CDR3 DNA reads TGTGCCAGCAGAAACTCCGGGGACCCCCCCCAGCAGTACTTC. This gives the protein CASRNSGDPPQQYF.

This sequence joins TRBV25-1 and TRBJ1-1; 8 bases match TRBD1. Germline-derived CDR1 and CDR2 are MGHDK and SYGVNS. The CDR3 is made up of 13 amino acids. V trimming: 6 bases; J trimming: 5 bases; junction bases outside the gene matches: 5. The CDR3 DNA reads as TGTGCCAGCAGCAACAGGGGGAGGACTGAAGCTTTCTTT. Translated: CASSNRGRTEAFF.

This chain joins TRBV11-2 and TRBJ2-7, with D possibly TRBD2 on 6 matching bases. With 3 bases removed from V and 2 bases from J, the gap between germline ends came to 17 bases. The germline gives CDR1 SGHAT, CDR2 FQNNGV. The CDR3 sequence is 16 residues long. CDR3 protein: CASSFTPGAGTYEQYF. DNA of the CDR3: TGTGCCAGCAGCTTCACCCCGGGAGCAGGTACCTACGAGCAGTACTTC.

The chain couples TRBV6-1 to TRBJ1-5; the match to TRBD1 covers 7 bases. With V trimmed by 4 bases and J by 7 bases, 13 bases remained unmatched. The CDR3 is made up of 16 amino acids. Germline loops: CDR1 MNHNS, CDR2 SASEGT. The CDR3 loop reads CASSAPMRQGGQPQHF. The CDR3 DNA reads as TGTGCCAGCAGTGCACCGATGAGACAGGGCGGCCAGCCCCAGCATTTT.

CDR3 sequence (DNA): TGTGCCAGCAGTCGCGGACTCGCCTATAATTCACCCCTCCACTTT. Translated, it gives CASSRGLAYNSPLHF. V and J are TRBV12-3 or TRBV12-4 and TRBJ1-6; D remains unclear. The V and J ends lost 5 bases and 2 bases respectively, with 10 bases between them. CDR3 length: 15 residues.

This clonotype was seen only a few times. This chain joins TRBV6-9 and TRBJ2-5, with TRBD2 matching over 8 bases. Trimming at V came to 3 bases and at J to 5 bases, leaving 14 bases not matched to a gene. The CDR3 is 17 residues long. Germline lookup yields CDR1 MNHGY and CDR2 SVAAGI. This CDR3 reads CASSYGLASWSGETQYF. The CDR3 DNA follows: TGTGCCAGCAGTTACGGACTAGCAAGTTGGTCGGGGGAGACCCAGTACTTC.

The chain combines TRBV12-3 or TRBV12-4 with TRBJ2-5; D tentatively fits TRBD1 or TRBD2 (6 bases each). The CDR3 sequence is 13 residues long. The germline V and J ends were trimmed by 3 bases and 6 bases, with 11 bases remaining between them. Here the CDR3 reads CASSLAGTKTQYF. In DNA, the CDR3 is TGTGCCAGCAGTTTGGCGGGGACAAAGACCCAGTACTTC.

This clonotype was seen repeatedly, ten times or more. The rearrangement joins TRBV6-2 or TRBV6-3 to TRBJ2-7, with TRBD1 identical over 7 bases. V trimming: 2 bases; J trimming: 1 base; junction bases outside the gene matches: 2. The CDR3 has 14 amino acids. Germline V CDR1 and CDR2: MNHEY, SVGEGT. The CDR3 protein is CASSYGDSSYEQYF. In DNA, the CDR3 is TGTGCCAGCAGTTACGGGGACAGTTCCTACGAGCAGTACTTC.

This clonotype appeared many times. The chain has TRBV30 and TRBJ2-5; D possibly uses TRBD1 or TRBD2 (6 bases each). V dropped 1 base and J dropped 7 bases, with 16 bases sitting between them. CDR3 length: 14 amino acids. The V gene's germline CDR1 is GTSNPN and CDR2 SVGIG (reference sequence). The CDR3 nucleotides are TGTGCCTGGAGTGAAGCGAGGGGGGCGGGGACCCAGTACTTC. Translated: CAWSEARGAGTQYF. The complete variable domain, with remaining parts taken from reference TRBV30 and TRBJ2-5, reads SQTIHQWPATLVQPVGSPLSLECTVEGTSNPNLYWYRQAAGRGLQLLFYSVGIGQISSEVPQNLSASRPQDRQFILSSKKLLLSDSGFYLCAWSEARGAGTQYFGPGTRLLVL.

This clonotype was recorded many times. The rearrangement links TRBV7-2 to TRBJ1-6, with TRBD1 matching 9 bases. From germline, CDR1 is SGHTA and CDR2 FQGNSA. V was pared by 5 bases and J by 8 bases, with 4 bases of the junction left unmatched. This CDR3 is 14 amino acids long. CDR3 DNA: TGTGCCAGCAGCCGGGACAGGGCTTATTCACCCCTCCACTTT. Its protein product is CASSRDRAYSPLHF.

The chain links TRBV28 to TRBJ1-1; 12 nucleotides match TRBD1. The germline gives CDR1 MDHEN, CDR2 SYDVKM. V lost 6 bases and J lost 1; bases outside the gene matches: 6. This CDR3 spans 16 amino acids. The CDR3 region has the DNA TGTGCCAGCAGCCCAGGGACAGGGGGCACGAACACTGAAGCTTTCTTT. Its translation is CASSPGTGGTNTEAFF.

This sequence joins TRBV11-1 and TRBJ2-7; 8 bases agree with TRBD1. The CDR3 is 12 residues long. Germline lookup yields CDR1 SGHAT and CDR2 FQDESV (reference sequence). Trimming cost V 5 bases and J 5 bases; bases outside gene matches: 2. CDR3 loop: CASSQGQDEQYF. CDR3 DNA sequence: TGTGCCAGCAGCCAGGGACAGGACGAGCAGTACTTC.